This T cell receptor (beta chain) was sequenced during a study of CD8 T cells in ankylosing spondylitis. General study points: Seemingly distinctive of ankylosing spondylitis blood was a TCR beta motif formed by eight highly homologous variants. Earlier literature documents some of the motif variants in reactive arthritis synovial fluid and blood.

As regards this clonotype: Its antigen is as yet unknown.

TCRdb re-called the 5' RACE reads through MiXCR, storing one row per CDR3 protein. The table shows approximately 540,000 distinct CDR3 sequences, with roughly an eighth occurring only once. The CDR3 totals 14 residues. Material for sequencing was blood, either unsorted or a sorted T cell fraction (not recorded which). The clonotype originates from a male donor with ankylosing spondylitis. This chain joins TRBV21-1 and TRBJ2-7; the table names TRBD2, a call not compared with the DNA. TRBV21-1 is described as a pseudogene. CDR3: CASTPLAGFYEQYF. The DNA of the CDR3 is TGTGCCAGCACCCCACTAGCGGGGTTCTACGAGCAGTACTTC.